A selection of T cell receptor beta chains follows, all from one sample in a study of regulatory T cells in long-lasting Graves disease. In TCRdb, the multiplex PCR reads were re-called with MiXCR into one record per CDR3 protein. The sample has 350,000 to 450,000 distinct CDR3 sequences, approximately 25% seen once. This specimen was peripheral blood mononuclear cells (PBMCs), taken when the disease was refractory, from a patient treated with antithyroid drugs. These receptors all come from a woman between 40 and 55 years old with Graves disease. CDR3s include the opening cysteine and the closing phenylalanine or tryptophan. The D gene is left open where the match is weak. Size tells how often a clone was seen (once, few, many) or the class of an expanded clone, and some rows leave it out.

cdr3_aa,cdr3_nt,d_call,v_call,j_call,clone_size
CASTPQHGTNYGYTF,TGTGCCAGCACCCCCCAACATGGGACTAACTATGGCTACACCTTC,-,TRBV12-3/TRBV12-4,TRBJ1-2,many
CASSDRAGSSGNTIYF,TGTGCCAGCAGTGACAGGGCTGGGTCCTCTGGAAACACCATATATTTT,-,TRBV25-1,TRBJ1-3,-
CASSWGKGQETQYF,TGTGCCAGCAGCTGGGGAAAGGGGCAAGAGACCCAGTACTTC,-,TRBV13,TRBJ2-5,few
CASRGPLLLNEQFF,TGCGCCAGCAGAGGGCCTCTCCTATTGAATGAGCAGTTCTTC,-,TRBV5-1,TRBJ2-1,-
CASSQTGTGYF,TGTGCCAGCAGCCAGACCGGGACAGGATACTTC,TRBD1,TRBV7-4,TRBJ2-7,-
CASSLFQGENRHYGYTF,TGTGCCAGCAGTTTATTTCAGGGGGAAAATCGCCACTATGGCTACACCTTC,TRBD1,TRBV28,TRBJ1-2,many
CASSFLGTGSRKDSPLHF,TGTGCCAGCAGCTTCCTCGGGACAGGGTCGAGAAAGGATTCACCCCTCCACTTT,TRBD1,TRBV5-6,TRBJ1-6,-
CSASDGPYEQYF,TGCAGTGCTTCGGACGGGCCCTACGAGCAGTACTTC,-,TRBV20-1,TRBJ2-7,-
CATSDPGTPNYGYTF,TGTGCCACCAGTGATCCCGGGACACCTAACTATGGCTACACCTTC,-,TRBV24-1,TRBJ1-2,many
CASSQGEDTEAFF,TGCGCCAGCAGCCAAGGGGAGGACACTGAAGCTTTCTTT,-,TRBV4-3,TRBJ1-1,-
CASSLGTLRNTEAFF,TGTGCCAGCAGCTTAGGTACTTTGAGGAACACTGAAGCTTTCTTT,-,TRBV11-2,TRBJ1-1,few
CASSPNSANTGELFF,TGTGCCAGCAGTCCCAACAGCGCGAACACCGGGGAGCTGTTTTTT,-,TRBV2,TRBJ2-2,-
CASTGLAGNNEQFF,TGTGCCAGCACTGGACTAGCGGGAAACAATGAGCAGTTCTTC,TRBD2,TRBV12-3/TRBV12-4,TRBJ2-1,-
CASVTSPQETQYF,TGTGCTAGTGTGACTAGCCCTCAAGAGACCCAGTACTTC,TRBD2,TRBV12-5,TRBJ2-5,many
CASSLGLATTYEQYF,TGTGCCAGCAGTCTTGGACTAGCGACCACCTACGAGCAGTACTTC,TRBD2,TRBV12-3/TRBV12-4,TRBJ2-7,many
CASSPTGTSIHEQFF,TGTGCCAGCAGCCCTACCGGGACTAGCATTCATGAGCAGTTCTTC,TRBD2,TRBV9,TRBJ2-1,-
CASSPTLAGGPNTGELFF,TGTGCCAGCAGTCCAACACTAGCGGGAGGGCCGAACACCGGGGAGCTGTTTTTT,TRBD2,TRBV6-2/TRBV6-3,TRBJ2-2,many
CASREEDEQYF,TGTGCCAGTCGGGAGGAGGACGAGCAGTACTTC,TRBD2,TRBV6-1,TRBJ2-7,many
CASSYGQGINEQYF,TGTGCCAGCAGTTACGGGCAGGGTATCAACGAGCAGTACTTC,-,TRBV6-5,TRBJ2-7,few
CASRDGLDKVDEQFF,TGTGCCAGCAGAGACGGACTAGATAAGGTCGATGAGCAGTTCTTC,TRBD2,TRBV6-1,TRBJ2-1,-
CATSAVAGVQETQYF,TGTGCCACCAGCGCCGTAGCGGGAGTTCAAGAGACCCAGTACTTC,TRBD2,TRBV15,TRBJ2-5,-
CVSSLATTPGFDEKLFF,TGTGTCAGCAGCTTGGCCACGACCCCAGGGTTCGATGAAAAACTGTTTTTT,-,TRBV5-6,TRBJ1-4,-
CASSLMRWGAEITEAFF,TGTGCCAGCAGTTTGATGCGGTGGGGGGCAGAGATAACTGAAGCTTTCTTT,-,TRBV28,TRBJ1-1,many
CASSGGTGQREQYF,TGTGCCAGCAGCGGGGGGACAGGGCAGCGCGAGCAGTACTTC,TRBD1,TRBV9,TRBJ2-7,-
CASSLVGGSGVEQYF,TGTGCCAGCAGCTTAGTGGGCGGGAGTGGAGTGGAGCAGTACTTC,TRBD2,TRBV13,TRBJ2-7,few
CASSPWQESSYEQYF,TGTGCCAGCAGCCCCTGGCAGGAGAGCTCCTACGAGCAGTACTTC,-,TRBV14,TRBJ2-7,few
CASSFQQNTEAFF,TGTGCCAGCAGTTTTCAGCAGAACACTGAAGCTTTCTTT,-,TRBV28,TRBJ1-1,many
CASSMGGLNTEAFF,TGTGCCAGTAGTATGGGGGGGCTTAACACTGAAGCTTTCTTT,-,TRBV19,TRBJ1-1,many
CASSQGYRGQETQYF,TGTGCCAGCAGCCAAGGTTACAGGGGCCAAGAGACCCAGTACTTC,TRBD1,TRBV3-1,TRBJ2-5,few
CASSPGGGIETQYF,TGTGCCAGCAGCCCCGGAGGGGGGATTGAGACCCAGTACTTC,-,TRBV7-3,TRBJ2-5,-
CASSGPGLAGVYEQFF,TGTGCCAGCAGCGGCCCGGGACTAGCGGGAGTCTATGAGCAGTTCTTC,TRBD2,TRBV11-2,TRBJ2-1,many
CASSEGGANVLTF,TGTGCCAGCAGTGAAGGTGGGGCCAACGTCCTGACTTTC,-,TRBV6-4,TRBJ2-6,-
CASSQQTDSNQPQHF,TGTGCCAGCAGTCAGCAGACGGATAGCAATCAGCCCCAGCATTTT,-,TRBV6-1,TRBJ1-5,few
CASSKGQLNEEKLFF,TGTGCCAGCAGCAAGGGACAGCTAAATGAGGAAAAACTGTTTTTT,TRBD1,TRBV11-2,TRBJ1-4,many
CSAARTLGEQYF,TGCAGTGCTGCACGGACACTGGGCGAGCAGTACTTC,-,TRBV20-1,TRBJ2-7,-
CASSLQGGIYEQYF,TGTGCCAGCAGTTTACAGGGCGGGATCTACGAGCAGTACTTC,-,TRBV12-3/TRBV12-4,TRBJ2-7,many
CASSYSGVSGETQYF,TGTGCCAGCAGTTACTCGGGGGTCTCGGGAGAGACCCAGTACTTC,-,TRBV6-5,TRBJ2-5,many
CATSDTPQGLEGTEAFF,TGTGCCACCAGTGATACCCCCCAGGGTTTGGAGGGTACTGAAGCTTTCTTT,-,TRBV24-1,TRBJ1-1,-
CASTTGQVRETQYF,TGTGCCAGCACCACCGGACAGGTTCGGGAGACCCAGTACTTC,TRBD1,TRBV11-2,TRBJ2-5,few
CASSSTGPNTGELFF,TGCGCCAGCAGCTCAACGGGACCGAACACCGGGGAGCTGTTTTTT,-,TRBV5-1,TRBJ2-2,few
CASRQAVTGELFF,TGTGCCAGCCGGCAGGCTGTGACCGGGGAGCTGTTTTTT,-,TRBV19,TRBJ2-2,-